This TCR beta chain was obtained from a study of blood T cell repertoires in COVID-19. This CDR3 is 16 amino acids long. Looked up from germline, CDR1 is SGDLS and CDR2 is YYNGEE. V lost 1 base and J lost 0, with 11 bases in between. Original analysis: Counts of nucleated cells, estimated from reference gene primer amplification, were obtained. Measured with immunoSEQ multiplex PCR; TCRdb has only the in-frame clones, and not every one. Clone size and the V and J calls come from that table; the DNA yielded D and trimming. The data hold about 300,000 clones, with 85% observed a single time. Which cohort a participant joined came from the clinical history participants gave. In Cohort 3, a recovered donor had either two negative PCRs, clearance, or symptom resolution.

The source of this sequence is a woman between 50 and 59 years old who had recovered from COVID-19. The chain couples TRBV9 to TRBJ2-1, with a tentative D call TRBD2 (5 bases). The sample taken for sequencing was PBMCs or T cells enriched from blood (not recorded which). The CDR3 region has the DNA TGTGCCAGCAGCGTATCTAGCCTAAGCTCCTACAATGAGCAGTTCTTC. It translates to CASSVSSLSSYNEQFF.